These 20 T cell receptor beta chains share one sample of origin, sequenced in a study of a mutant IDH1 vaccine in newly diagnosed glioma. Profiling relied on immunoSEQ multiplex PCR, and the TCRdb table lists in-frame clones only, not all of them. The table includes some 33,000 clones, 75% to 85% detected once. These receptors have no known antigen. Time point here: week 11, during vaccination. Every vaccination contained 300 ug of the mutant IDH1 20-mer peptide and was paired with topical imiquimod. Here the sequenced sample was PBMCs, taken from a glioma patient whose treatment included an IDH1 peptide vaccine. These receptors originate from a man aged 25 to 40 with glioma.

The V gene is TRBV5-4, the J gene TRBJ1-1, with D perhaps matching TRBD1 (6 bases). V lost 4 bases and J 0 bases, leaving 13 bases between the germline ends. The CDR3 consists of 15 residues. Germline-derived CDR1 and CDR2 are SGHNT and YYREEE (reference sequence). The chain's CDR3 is CASSRIRGMNTEAFF. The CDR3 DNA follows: TGTGCCAGCAGCCGGATCAGGGGAATGAACACTGAAGCTTTCTTT.

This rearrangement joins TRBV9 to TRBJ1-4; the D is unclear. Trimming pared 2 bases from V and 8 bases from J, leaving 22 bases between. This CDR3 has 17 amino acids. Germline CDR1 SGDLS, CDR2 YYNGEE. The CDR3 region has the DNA TGTGCCAGCAGCGTGAGTGGCAGGTGGACCGTGGGCGAAAAACTGTTTTTT. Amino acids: CASSVSGRWTVGEKLFF.

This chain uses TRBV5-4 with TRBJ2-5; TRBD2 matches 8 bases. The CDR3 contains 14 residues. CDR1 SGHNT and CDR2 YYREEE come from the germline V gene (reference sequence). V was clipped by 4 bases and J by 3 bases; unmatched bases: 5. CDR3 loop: CASSRSGGEETQYF. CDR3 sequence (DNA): TGTGCCAGCAGCCGAAGCGGGGGTGAAGAGACCCAGTACTTC.

CDR3 nucleotide sequence: TGCAGTGCTAGTCACCAAAGAGAGCAGTACTTC. The encoded protein is CSASHQREQYF. This rearrangement joins TRBV20-1 to TRBJ2-7; D is uncertain. The CDR3 sequence is 11 residues long. From germline, CDR1 is DFQATT and CDR2 SNEGSKA (reference sequence). With 3 bases removed from V and 7 bases from J, the gap between germline ends came to 10 bases.

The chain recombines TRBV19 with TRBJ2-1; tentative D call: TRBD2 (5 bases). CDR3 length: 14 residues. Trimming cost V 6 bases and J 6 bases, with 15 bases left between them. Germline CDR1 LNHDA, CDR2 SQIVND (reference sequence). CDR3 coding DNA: TGTGCCAGTAGCCCCGAGAGGGCCATCAATGAGCAGTTCTTC. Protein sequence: CASSPERAINEQFF.

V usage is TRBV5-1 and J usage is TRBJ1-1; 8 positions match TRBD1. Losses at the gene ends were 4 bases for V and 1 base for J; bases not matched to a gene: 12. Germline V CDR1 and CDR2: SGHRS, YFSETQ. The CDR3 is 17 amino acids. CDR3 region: CASSPAVGTGSNTEAFF. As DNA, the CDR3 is TGCGCCAGCAGCCCTGCGGTAGGGACAGGATCGAACACTGAAGCTTTCTTT.

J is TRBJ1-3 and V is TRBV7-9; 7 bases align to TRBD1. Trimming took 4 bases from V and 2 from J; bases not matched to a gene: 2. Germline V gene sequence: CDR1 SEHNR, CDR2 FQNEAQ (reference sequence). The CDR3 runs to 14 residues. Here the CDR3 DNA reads TGTGCCAGCAGCTCTGACAGGGCTGGAAACACCATATATTTT. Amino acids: CASSSDRAGNTIYF.

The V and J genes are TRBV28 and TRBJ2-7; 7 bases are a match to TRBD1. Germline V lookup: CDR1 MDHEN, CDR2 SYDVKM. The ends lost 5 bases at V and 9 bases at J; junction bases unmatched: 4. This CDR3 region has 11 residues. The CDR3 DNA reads TGTGCCAGCAGTAACAGGACAGGGCAGTACTTC. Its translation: CASSNRTGQYF.

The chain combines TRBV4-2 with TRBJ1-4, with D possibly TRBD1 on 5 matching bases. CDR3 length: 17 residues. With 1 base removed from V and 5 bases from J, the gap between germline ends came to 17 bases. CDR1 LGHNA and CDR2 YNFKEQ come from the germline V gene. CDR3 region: CASSQVIGAGLNEKLFF. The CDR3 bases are TGTGCCAGCAGCCAAGTAATTGGGGCAGGGTTAAATGAAAAACTGTTTTTT.

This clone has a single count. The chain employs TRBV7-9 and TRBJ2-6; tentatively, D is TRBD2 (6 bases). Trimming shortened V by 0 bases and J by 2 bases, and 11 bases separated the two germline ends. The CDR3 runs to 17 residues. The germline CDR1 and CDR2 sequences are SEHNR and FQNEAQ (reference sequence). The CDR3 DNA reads TGTGCCAGCAGCTTAGCGCTCTCGGGGGCTGGGGCCAACGTCCTGACTTTC. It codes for CASSLALSGAGANVLTF.

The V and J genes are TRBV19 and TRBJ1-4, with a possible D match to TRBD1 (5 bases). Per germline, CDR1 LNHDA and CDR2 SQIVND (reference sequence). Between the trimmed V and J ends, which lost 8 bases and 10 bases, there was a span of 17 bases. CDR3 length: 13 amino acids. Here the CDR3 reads CASEPRGVVKLFF. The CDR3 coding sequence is TGTGCCAGTGAACCGCGAGGGGTGGTAAAACTGTTTTTT.

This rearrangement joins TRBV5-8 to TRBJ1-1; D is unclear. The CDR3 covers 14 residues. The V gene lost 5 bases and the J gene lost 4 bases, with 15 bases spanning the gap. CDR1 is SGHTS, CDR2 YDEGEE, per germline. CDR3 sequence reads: CASSKDVGATEAFF. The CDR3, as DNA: TGTGCCAGCAGTAAAGACGTTGGTGCCACTGAAGCTTTCTTT.

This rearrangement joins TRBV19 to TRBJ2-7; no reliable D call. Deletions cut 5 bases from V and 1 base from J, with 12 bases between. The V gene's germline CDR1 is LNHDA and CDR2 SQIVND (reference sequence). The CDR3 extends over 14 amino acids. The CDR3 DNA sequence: TGTGCCAGTAGTCTCACCACTACTTCCTACGAGCAGTACTTC. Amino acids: CASSLTTTSYEQYF.

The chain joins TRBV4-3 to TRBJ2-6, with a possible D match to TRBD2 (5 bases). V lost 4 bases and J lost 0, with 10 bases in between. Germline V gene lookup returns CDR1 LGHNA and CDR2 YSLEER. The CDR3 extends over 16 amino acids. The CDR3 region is CASSPPRGSGANVLTF. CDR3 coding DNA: TGCGCCAGCAGCCCCCCCCGGGGCTCTGGGGCCAACGTCCTGACTTTC.

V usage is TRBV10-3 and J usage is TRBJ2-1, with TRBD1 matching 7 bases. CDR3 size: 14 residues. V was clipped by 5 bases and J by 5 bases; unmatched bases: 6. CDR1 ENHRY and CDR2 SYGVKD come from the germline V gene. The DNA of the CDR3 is TGTGCCATCAGTCGACAGGGCCGTGACAATGAGCAGTTCTTC. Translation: CAISRQGRDNEQFF.

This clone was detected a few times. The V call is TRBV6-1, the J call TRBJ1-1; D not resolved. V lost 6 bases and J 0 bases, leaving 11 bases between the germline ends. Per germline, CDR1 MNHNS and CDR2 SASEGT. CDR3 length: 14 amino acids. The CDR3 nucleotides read TGTGCCAGCAGCGCAGAGTTCATGAACACTGAAGCTTTCTTT. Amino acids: CASSAEFMNTEAFF.

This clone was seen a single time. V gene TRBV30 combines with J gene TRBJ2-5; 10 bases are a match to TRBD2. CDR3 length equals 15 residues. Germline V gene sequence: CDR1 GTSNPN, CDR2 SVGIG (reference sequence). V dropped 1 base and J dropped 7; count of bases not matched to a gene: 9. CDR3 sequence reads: CAWSGLAGLDGTQYF. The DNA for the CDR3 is TGTGCCTGGAGTGGACTAGCGGGTTTAGATGGGACCCAGTACTTC.

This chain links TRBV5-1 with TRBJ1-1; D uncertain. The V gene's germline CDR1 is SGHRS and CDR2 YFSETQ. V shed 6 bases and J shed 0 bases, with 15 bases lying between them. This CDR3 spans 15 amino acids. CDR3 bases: TGCGCCAGCACCATGATGGCAGACTTGAACACTGAAGCTTTCTTT. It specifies CASTMMADLNTEAFF.

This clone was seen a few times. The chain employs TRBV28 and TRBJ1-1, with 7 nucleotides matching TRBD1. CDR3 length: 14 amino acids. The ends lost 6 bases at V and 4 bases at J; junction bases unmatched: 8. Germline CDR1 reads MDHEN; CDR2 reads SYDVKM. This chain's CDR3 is CASRLQGMGTEAFF. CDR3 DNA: TGTGCCAGCAGGCTACAGGGGATGGGCACTGAAGCTTTCTTT.

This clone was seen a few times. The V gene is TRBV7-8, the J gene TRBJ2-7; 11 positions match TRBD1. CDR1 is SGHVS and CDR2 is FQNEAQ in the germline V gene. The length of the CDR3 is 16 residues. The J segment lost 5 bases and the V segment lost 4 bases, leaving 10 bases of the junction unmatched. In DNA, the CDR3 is TGTGCCAGCAGCTACGGGCTCGGACAGGGGGCGGACGAGCAGTACTTC. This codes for CASSYGLGQGADEQYF.